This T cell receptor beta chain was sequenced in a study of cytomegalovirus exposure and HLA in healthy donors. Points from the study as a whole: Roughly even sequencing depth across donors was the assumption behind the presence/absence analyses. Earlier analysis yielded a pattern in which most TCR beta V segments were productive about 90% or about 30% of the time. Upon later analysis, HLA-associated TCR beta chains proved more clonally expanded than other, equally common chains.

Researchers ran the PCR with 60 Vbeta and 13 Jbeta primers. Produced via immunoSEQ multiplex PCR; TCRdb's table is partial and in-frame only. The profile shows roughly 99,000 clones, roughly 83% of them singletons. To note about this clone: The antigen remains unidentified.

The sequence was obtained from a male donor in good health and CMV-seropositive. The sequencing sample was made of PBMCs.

In nucleotides, the CDR3 is TGCGCCAGCAGCCAAGTGCGGCTAGCGGGGCACGTGGAGCAGTACTTC. Its translation is CASSQVRLAGHVEQYF. The J gene is TRBJ2-7, the V gene TRBV4-1; the match to TRBD2 covers 9 bases. V trimming: 1 base; J trimming: 7 bases; junction bases outside the gene matches: 11. Germline V CDR1 and CDR2: MGHRA, YSYEKL. The length of the CDR3 is 16 residues.